A single sample is the source of the 21 T cell receptor beta chains below, sequenced in a study of cytomegalovirus exposure and HLA in healthy donors (dated by TCRdb to the late 2010s). The library was built by means of the immunoSEQ multiplex PCR assay. The multiplex PCR relied on a mix of 60 forward primers for TCR Vbeta segments and 13 reverse primers for TCR Jbeta segments. TCRdb took this table from immuneACCESS and kept in-frame rearrangements with V and J called. Such tables lack part of the clones; where checked against another copy, unresolved V genes explain under half of the gap, and the rest is unexplained. The sample table contains 55,000 to 85,000 clones; only one count was recorded for less than 80% of them. 12% of the sample rests with the top ten. Sequencing was performed on PBMCs. These receptors originate from a woman aged 35 to 49 in good health and CMV-seropositive.

This clone was observed once. The rearrangement links TRBV2 to TRBJ1-2; 10 bases align to TRBD1. Germline-derived CDR1 and CDR2 are SNHLY and FYNNEI. V was clipped by 0 bases and J by 6 bases; unmatched bases: 4. The CDR3 covers 15 residues. The CDR3, as DNA: TGTGCCAGCAGTGAAGCGGGGACAGGGGAGAATGGCTACACCTTC. Its translation is CASSEAGTGENGYTF.

This chain uses TRBV18 with TRBJ1-2; 10 bases are shared with TRBD1. The CDR3 is 17 residues long. The germline CDR1 and CDR2 sequences are KGHSH and LQKENI. V lost 3 bases to trimming and J lost 4 bases; unmatched junction nucleotides: 11. CDR3: CASSPQVGGTGAYGYTF. In DNA form, the CDR3 reads TGTGCCAGCTCACCCCAAGTCGGCGGGACAGGGGCCTATGGCTACACCTTC.

The J gene is TRBJ1-3, the V gene TRBV5-1; D remains unclear. From germline, CDR1 is SGHRS and CDR2 YFSETQ. Deletions cut 0 bases from V and 0 bases from J, with 10 bases between. The CDR3 is made up of 16 amino acids. CDR3 loop: CASSLDSSSSGNTIYF. The DNA for the CDR3 is TGCGCCAGCAGCTTGGACAGTTCCAGCTCTGGAAACACCATATATTTT.

The chain couples TRBV11-3 to TRBJ1-1, with D hard to call. Germline V gives CDR1 SGHNT, CDR2 YENEEA. The V gene lost 0 bases and the J gene lost 10 bases, with 9 bases spanning the gap. The CDR3 is made up of 12 amino acids. This CDR3 reads CASSLDTLVAFF. CDR3 bases: TGTGCCAGCAGCTTAGATACCTTAGTAGCTTTCTTT.

This sequence joins TRBV7-8 and TRBJ2-1; D gene uncertain. The V gene lost 5 bases and the J gene lost 2 bases, with 10 bases spanning the gap. The germline CDR1 and CDR2 sequences are SGHVS and FQNEAQ. This CDR3 is 14 amino acids long. CDR3 bases: TGTGCCAGCAGCCTCACTCCGACCTACAATGAGCAGTTCTTC. This sequence encodes CASSLTPTYNEQFF.

The V call is TRBV27, the J call TRBJ2-3; tentatively, D is TRBD2 (6 bases). V lost 2 bases and J 2 bases, leaving 17 bases between the germline ends. The CDR3 has 17 residues. CDR1 MNHEY and CDR2 SMNVEV come from the germline V gene (reference sequence). The CDR3 region is CASSLNLGLPTTDTQYF. The CDR3 nucleotides are TGTGCCAGCAGTTTAAACCTGGGACTGCCCACCACAGATACGCAGTATTTT.

The chain is built from TRBV27 and TRBJ2-7; 7 nucleotides match TRBD1. Germline V gene lookup returns CDR1 MNHEY and CDR2 SMNVEV (reference sequence). This CDR3 is 15 amino acids long. With V trimmed by 4 bases and J by 6 bases, 12 bases remained unmatched. Here the CDR3 DNA reads TGTGCCAGCAGTTATCGTAGACAGGGACCCTCCGAGCAGTACTTC. Amino acid sequence: CASSYRRQGPSEQYF.

This clone was counted only a few times. The V gene is TRBV11-3, the J gene TRBJ1-1; perhaps TRBD1 as D (5 bases). The CDR3 covers 13 residues. V was pared by 3 bases and J by 1 base, with 6 bases between. The V gene's germline CDR1 is SGHNT and CDR2 YENEEA. CDR3 DNA sequence: TGTGCCAGCAGCTTGGGGCCGAACACTGAAGCTTTCTTT. Translated, it gives CASSLGPNTEAFF.

This clone is a singleton in its sample. The V and J genes are TRBV5-1 and TRBJ2-3; TRBD1 agrees at 8 bases. J lost 5 bases, V lost 1 base, and 0 bases had no gene match. Germline CDR1 is SGHRS and CDR2 is YFSETQ. The CDR3 runs to 13 residues. The CDR3 here is CASSLTGGDTQYF. The CDR3 DNA follows: TGCGCCAGCAGCTTGACAGGGGGAGATACGCAGTATTTT. Variable domain in full (rest from reference TRBV5-1 and TRBJ2-3): KAGVTQTPRYLIKTRGQQVTLSCSPISGHRSVSWYQQTPGQGLQFLFEYFSETQRNKGNFPGRFSGRQFSNSRSEMNVSTLELGDSALYLCASSLTGGDTQYFGPGTRLTVL.

The genes are TRBV28 and TRBJ1-4, with no clear D. Germline CDR1 is MDHEN and CDR2 is SYDVKM. V was pared by 5 bases and J by 8 bases, with 15 bases between. This CDR3 spans 14 amino acids. CDR3 loop: CASSPGGLVEKLFF. The DNA of the CDR3 is TGTGCCAGCAGTCCAGGAGGGCTGGTCGAAAAACTGTTTTTT. The full variable domain, with the rest looked up from reference TRBV28 and TRBJ1-4, is DVKVTQSSRYLVKRTGEKVFLECVQDMDHENMFWYRQDPGLGLRLIYFSYDVKMKEKGDIPEGYSVSREKKERFSLILESASTNQTSMYLCASSPGGLVEKLFFGSGTQLSVL.

The chain joins TRBV6-1 to TRBJ1-5, with D perhaps TRBD1 (5 bases). Germline V gives CDR1 MNHNS, CDR2 SASEGT. Trimming took off 2 bases at V and 3 bases at J, with 11 bases between the two ends. The CDR3 contains 15 residues. The CDR3 sequence is CASSELGRANQPQHF. The CDR3 DNA sequence: TGTGCCAGCAGTGAATTGGGCAGGGCCAATCAGCCCCAGCATTTT.

This chain links TRBV5-1 with TRBJ2-3; 8 bases align to TRBD2. With 4 bases clipped from V and 0 bases from J, the junction kept 4 bases outside the gene matches. The CDR3 contains 15 residues. Germline V gene data show CDR1 as SGHRS and CDR2 as YFSETQ. Here the CDR3 reads CASSITSGSTDTQYF. Here the CDR3 DNA reads TGCGCCAGCAGCATCACTAGCGGTAGCACAGATACGCAGTATTTT.

Comments on this clone: One junction end disagrees with the germline gene, perhaps due to a read error. This rearrangement joins TRBV10-3 to TRBJ2-1; 11 bases map to TRBD2. The CDR3 is 16 amino acids. CDR1 and CDR2 (germline): ENHRY, SYGVKD. This CDR3 reads CAISESALISGGAGIF. The CDR3 DNA reads as TGTGCCATCAGTGAGTCGGCCCTGATTAGCGGGGGGGCCGGAATCTTC.

The V gene is TRBV6-1, the J gene TRBJ2-7, with a weak D call TRBD1 (5 bases). The CDR3 is 17 amino acids. Germline values: CDR1 MNHNS, CDR2 SASEGT. The germline V and J ends were trimmed by 1 base and 0 bases, with 16 bases remaining between them. The CDR3 coding sequence is TGTGCCAGCAGTGAAGGGTGGGGCAGGTTGAACTCCTACGAGCAGTACTTC. It encodes CASSEGWGRLNSYEQYF.

This clone was found a few times. The chain combines TRBV6-1 with TRBJ2-7; the match to TRBD2 covers 9 bases. V was pared by 4 bases and J by 7 bases, with 11 bases of the junction left unmatched. The CDR3 spans 15 residues. Germline V lookup: CDR1 MNHNS, CDR2 SASEGT. CDR3 loop: CASSVLAGGPWEQYF. CDR3 DNA: TGTGCCAGCAGTGTCCTCGCGGGGGGGCCCTGGGAGCAGTACTTC.

This clone was counted between two and nine times. The rearrangement links TRBV29-1 to TRBJ2-3, with TRBD2 matching 11 bases. V shed 6 bases, J shed 3 bases, and the junction held 8 bases outside the gene matches. Germline V gene sequence: CDR1 SQVTM, CDR2 ANQGSEA. The CDR3 runs 15 residues. The CDR3 loop reads CSVTVAGGLTDTQYF. The CDR3 DNA is TGCAGCGTAACCGTAGCGGGGGGGCTAACAGATACGCAGTATTTT.

This clone has more than one count but fewer than ten. The chain joins TRBV27 to TRBJ1-6; D is uncertain. The CDR3 covers 14 residues. Germline V gene lookup returns CDR1 MNHEY and CDR2 SMNVEV (reference sequence). The germline V and J ends were trimmed by 4 bases and 9 bases, with 13 bases remaining between them. Here the CDR3 DNA reads TGTGCCAGCAGTTCCGCCGGGGTGGGTTCACCCCTCCACTTT. Translating gives CASSSAGVGSPLHF.

Concerning this clone: Other nucleotide sequences in the sample specify the same CDR3. The chain combines TRBV4-1 with TRBJ2-1; TRBD2 matches at 8 bases. CDR3 length equals 15 residues. Germline V CDR1 and CDR2: MGHRA, YSYEKL. V shed 3 bases and J 3 bases; nucleotides not matched to a gene: 4. The CDR3 protein is CASSQGAGVYNEQFF. CDR3 DNA sequence: TGCGCCAGCAGCCAGGGAGCGGGGGTCTACAATGAGCAGTTCTTC.

This CDR3 is CASSQDSGGGSPLHF. The CDR3 coding sequence is TGTGCCAGCAGCCAAGATTCCGGGGGGGGTTCACCCCTCCACTTT. The gene calls are TRBV4-2 and TRBJ1-6; D may be TRBD1 (5 bases). V was clipped by 0 bases and J by 9 bases, with 12 bases between them. CDR3 size: 15 residues. In germline, CDR1 is LGHNA, CDR2 YNFKEQ.

The V and J genes are TRBV5-4 and TRBJ1-2, with 8 bases lining up with TRBD1. V lost 3 bases and J lost 6; bases outside the gene matches: 7. Germline CDR1 SGHNT, CDR2 YYREEE (reference sequence). The CDR3 has 14 residues. This chain's CDR3 is CASSSGQGFDGYTF. The CDR3 DNA reads TGTGCCAGCAGCTCTGGACAGGGATTCGATGGCTACACCTTC.

V is TRBV7-2 and J is TRBJ1-5; TRBD1 might be the D (5 bases). The germline CDR1 and CDR2 sequences are SGHTA and FQGNSA. This CDR3 is built from 16 residues. The V and J ends lost 5 bases and 6 bases respectively, with 20 bases between them. The CDR3 DNA reads as TGTGCCAGCAGCCCTACTGGCAGGAGGGGCAGTCAGCCCCAGCATTTT. This gives the protein CASSPTGRRGSQPQHF.